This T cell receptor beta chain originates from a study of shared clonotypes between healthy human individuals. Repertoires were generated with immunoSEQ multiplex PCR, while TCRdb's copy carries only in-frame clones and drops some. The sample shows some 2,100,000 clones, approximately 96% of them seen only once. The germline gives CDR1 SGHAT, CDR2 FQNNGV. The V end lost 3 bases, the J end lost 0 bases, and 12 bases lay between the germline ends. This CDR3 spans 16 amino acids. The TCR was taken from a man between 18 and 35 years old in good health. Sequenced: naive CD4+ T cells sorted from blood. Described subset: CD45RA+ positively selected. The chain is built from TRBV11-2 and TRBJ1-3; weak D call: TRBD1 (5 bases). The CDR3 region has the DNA TGTGCCAGCAGCTTTGAGGAGGGGATCTCTGGAAACACCATATATTTT. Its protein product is CASSFEEGISGNTIYF. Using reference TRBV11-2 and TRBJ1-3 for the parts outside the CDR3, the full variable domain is EAGVAQSPRYKIIEKRQSVAFWCNPISGHATLYWYQQILGQGPKLLIQFQNNGVVDDSQLPKDRFSAERLKGVDSTLKIQPAKLEDSAVYLCASSFEEGISGNTIYFGEGSWLTVV.